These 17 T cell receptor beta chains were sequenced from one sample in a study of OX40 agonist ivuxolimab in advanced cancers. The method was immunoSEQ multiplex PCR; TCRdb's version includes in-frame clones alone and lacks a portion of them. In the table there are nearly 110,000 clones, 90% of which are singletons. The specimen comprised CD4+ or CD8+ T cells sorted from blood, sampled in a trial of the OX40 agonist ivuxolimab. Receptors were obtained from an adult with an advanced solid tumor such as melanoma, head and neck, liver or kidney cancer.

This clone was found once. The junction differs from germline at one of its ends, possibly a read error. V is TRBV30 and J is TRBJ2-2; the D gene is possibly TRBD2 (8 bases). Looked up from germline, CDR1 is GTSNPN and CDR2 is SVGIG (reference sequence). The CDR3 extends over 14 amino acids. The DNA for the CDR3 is TGCGCCGGGGGGGGGACAGTTCACACCGGGGAGCTGTTTTTT. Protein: CAGGGTVHTGELFF.

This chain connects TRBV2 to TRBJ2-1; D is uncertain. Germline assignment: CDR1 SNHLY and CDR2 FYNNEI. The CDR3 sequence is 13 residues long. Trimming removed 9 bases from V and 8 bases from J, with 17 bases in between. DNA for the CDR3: TGTGCCAGTAAAAAGACACTTTTGGATGAGCAGTTCTTC. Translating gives CASKKTLLDEQFF.

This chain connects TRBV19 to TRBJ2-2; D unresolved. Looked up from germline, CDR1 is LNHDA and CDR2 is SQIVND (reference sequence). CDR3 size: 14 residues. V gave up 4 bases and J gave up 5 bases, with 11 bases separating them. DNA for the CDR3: TGTGCCAGTAGTAGGCCGAGGCAGACCGGGGAGCTGTTTTTT. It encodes CASSRPRQTGELFF.

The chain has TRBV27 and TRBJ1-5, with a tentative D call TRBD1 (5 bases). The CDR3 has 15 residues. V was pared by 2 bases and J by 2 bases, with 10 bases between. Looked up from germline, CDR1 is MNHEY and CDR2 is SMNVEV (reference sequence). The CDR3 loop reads CASSLDMGGNQPQHF. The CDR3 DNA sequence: TGTGCCAGCAGTTTAGATATGGGGGGCAATCAGCCCCAGCATTTT.

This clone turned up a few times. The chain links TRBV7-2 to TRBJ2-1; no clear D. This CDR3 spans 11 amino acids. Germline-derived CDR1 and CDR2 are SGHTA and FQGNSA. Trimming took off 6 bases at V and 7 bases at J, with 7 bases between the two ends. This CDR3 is CASSYPNEQFF. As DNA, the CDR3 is TGTGCCAGCAGTTACCCGAATGAGCAGTTCTTC. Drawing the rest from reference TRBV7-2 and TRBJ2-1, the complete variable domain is GAGVSQSPSNKVTEKGKDVELRCDPISGHTALYWYRQSLGQGLEFLIYFQGNSAPDKSGLPSDRFSAERTGGSVSTLTIQRTQQEDSAVYLCASSYPNEQFFGPGTRLTVL.

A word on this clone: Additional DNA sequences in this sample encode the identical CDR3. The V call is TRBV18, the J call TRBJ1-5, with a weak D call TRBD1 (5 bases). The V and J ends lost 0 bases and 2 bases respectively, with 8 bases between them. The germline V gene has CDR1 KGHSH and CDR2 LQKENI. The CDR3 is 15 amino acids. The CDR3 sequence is CASSPPGGGNQPQHF. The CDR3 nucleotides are TGTGCCAGCTCACCACCGGGGGGAGGCAATCAGCCCCAGCATTTT.

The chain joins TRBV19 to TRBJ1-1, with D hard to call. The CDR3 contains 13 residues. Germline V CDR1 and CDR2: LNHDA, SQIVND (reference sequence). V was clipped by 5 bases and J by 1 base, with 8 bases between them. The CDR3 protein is CASSLTKNTEAFF. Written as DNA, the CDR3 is TGTGCCAGTAGTCTGACAAAGAACACTGAAGCTTTCTTT.

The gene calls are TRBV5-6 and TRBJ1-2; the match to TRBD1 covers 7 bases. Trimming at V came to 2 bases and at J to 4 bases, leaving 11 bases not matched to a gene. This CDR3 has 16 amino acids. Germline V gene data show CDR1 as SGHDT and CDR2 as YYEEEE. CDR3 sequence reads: CASSFDRVTSRYGYTF. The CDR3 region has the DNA TGTGCCAGCAGCTTTGACAGGGTTACTTCCCGCTATGGCTACACCTTC.

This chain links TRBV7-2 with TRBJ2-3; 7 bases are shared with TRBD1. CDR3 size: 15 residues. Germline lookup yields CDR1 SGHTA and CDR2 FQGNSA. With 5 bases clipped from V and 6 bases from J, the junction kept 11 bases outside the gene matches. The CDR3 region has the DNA TGTGCCAGCAGCCGACGCATGACAGGGACCGATACGCAGTATTTT. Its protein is CASSRRMTGTDTQYF.

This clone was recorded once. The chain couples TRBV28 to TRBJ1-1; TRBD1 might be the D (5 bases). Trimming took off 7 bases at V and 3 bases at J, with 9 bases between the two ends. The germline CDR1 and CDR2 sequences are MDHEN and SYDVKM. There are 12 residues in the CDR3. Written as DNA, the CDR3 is TGTGCCAGCAAGGGGTTCGACACTGAAGCTTTCTTT. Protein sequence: CASKGFDTEAFF.

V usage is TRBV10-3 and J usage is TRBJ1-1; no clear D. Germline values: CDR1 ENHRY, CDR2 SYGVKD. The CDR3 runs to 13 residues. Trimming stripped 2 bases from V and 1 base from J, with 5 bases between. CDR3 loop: CAISETPNTEAFF. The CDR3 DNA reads TGTGCCATCAGTGAGACCCCGAACACTGAAGCTTTCTTT.

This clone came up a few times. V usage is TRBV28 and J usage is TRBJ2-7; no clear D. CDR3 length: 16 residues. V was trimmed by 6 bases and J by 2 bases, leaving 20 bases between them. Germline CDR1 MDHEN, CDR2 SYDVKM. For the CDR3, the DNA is TGTGCCAGCAGCCGCCTCAAGGCCTACCCAGCCTACGAGCAGTACTTC. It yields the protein CASSRLKAYPAYEQYF.

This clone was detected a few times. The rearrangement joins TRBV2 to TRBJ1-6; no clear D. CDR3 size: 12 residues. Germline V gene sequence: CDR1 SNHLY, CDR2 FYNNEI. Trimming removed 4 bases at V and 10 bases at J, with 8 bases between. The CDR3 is CASSATPSPLHF. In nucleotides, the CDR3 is TGTGCCAGCAGTGCGACACCCTCACCCCTCCACTTT.

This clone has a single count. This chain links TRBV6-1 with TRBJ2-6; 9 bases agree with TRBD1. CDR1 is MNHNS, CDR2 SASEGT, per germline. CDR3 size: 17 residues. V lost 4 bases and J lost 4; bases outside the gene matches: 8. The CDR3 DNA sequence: TGTGCCAGCAGTGGAACCGGGACAGGGACCGGGGCCAACGTCCTGACTTTC. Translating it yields CASSGTGTGTGANVLTF.

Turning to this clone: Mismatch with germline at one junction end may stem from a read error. CDR3 nucleotides: TGTGCTAGCAGCTTCTTACAGGGGGAATCTGGAAACACCATATATTTT. This translates into CASSFLQGESGNTIYF. This sequence joins TRBV7-9 and TRBJ1-3, with 8 bases that match TRBD1. This CDR3 has 16 amino acids. Germline V gene data show CDR1 as SEHNR and CDR2 as FQNEAQ (reference sequence).

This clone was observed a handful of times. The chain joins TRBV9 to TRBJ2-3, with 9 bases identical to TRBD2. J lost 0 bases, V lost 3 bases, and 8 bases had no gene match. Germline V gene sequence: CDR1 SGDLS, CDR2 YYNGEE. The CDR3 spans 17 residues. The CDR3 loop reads CASSAAGGQTSTDTQYF. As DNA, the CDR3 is TGTGCCAGCAGCGCGGCGGGGGGGCAAACTAGCACAGATACGCAGTATTTT.

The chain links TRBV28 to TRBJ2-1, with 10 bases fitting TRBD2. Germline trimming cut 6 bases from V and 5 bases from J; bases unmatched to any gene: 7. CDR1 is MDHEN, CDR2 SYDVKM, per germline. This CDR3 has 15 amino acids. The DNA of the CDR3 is TGTGCCAGCAGCTTAAGCGGGGGGGCTAACAATGAGCAGTTCTTC. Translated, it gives CASSLSGGANNEQFF. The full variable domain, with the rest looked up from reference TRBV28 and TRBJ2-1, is DVKVTQSSRYLVKRTGEKVFLECVQDMDHENMFWYRQDPGLGLRLIYFSYDVKMKEKGDIPEGYSVSREKKERFSLILESASTNQTSMYLCASSLSGGANNEQFFGPGTRLTVL.